This TCR beta chain was obtained from a study of beta chain features in type 1 diabetes. Trimming took 1 base from V and 7 from J, leaving 13 bases between them. This CDR3 is built from 14 residues. CDR1 is SGHDN, CDR2 FVKESK, per germline. This clone has just a few counts. Every bit of the isolated RNA underwent reverse transcription, so sequencing read expressed TCRB transcripts. Naive, central memory and regulatory T cell samples yielded about 4 million reads on average. Assay used: immunoSEQ multiplex PCR; TCRdb lists only in-frame clones, some missing. Among roughly 150,000 clones, around 10% were seen once, and the ten largest hold approximately 2%. Each sorted population was over 95% pure.

This chain connects TRBV14 to TRBJ2-5; D uncertain. The receptor comes from a young man in good health. The sequencing sample was made of central memory CD4+ T cells from blood. The CDR3 DNA follows: TGTGCCAGCAGCCAAGCACGGTTTACTGGGACCCAGTACTTC. Translating it yields CASSQARFTGTQYF.